What follows is one T cell receptor beta chain and its context. This entry is derived from a study of T-cell memory formation after mild COVID-19. TCRdb analysed the 5' RACE reads with MiXCR anew, one entry per CDR3 protein. This sample has 470,000 or so distinct CDR3 sequences, with 15% to 20% found just once. This TCR was recovered from an adult woman who had mild COVID-19 (a few samples of this study predate the infection). Cell type and time point are not known. The sample was PBMCs or a T cell subset sorted from them (not recorded which).

In DNA form, the CDR3 reads TGCAGTGCTAGAAAGCTAGCGGGGGAACGAGAGACCCAGTACTTC. Amino acids: CSARKLAGERETQYF. The gene calls are TRBV20-1 and TRBJ2-5, with TRBD2 matching over 10 bases. Germline CDR1 and CDR2: DFQATT and SNEGSKA (reference sequence). The CDR3 has 15 amino acids. Trimming at V came to 2 bases and at J to 4 bases, leaving 7 bases not matched to a gene.